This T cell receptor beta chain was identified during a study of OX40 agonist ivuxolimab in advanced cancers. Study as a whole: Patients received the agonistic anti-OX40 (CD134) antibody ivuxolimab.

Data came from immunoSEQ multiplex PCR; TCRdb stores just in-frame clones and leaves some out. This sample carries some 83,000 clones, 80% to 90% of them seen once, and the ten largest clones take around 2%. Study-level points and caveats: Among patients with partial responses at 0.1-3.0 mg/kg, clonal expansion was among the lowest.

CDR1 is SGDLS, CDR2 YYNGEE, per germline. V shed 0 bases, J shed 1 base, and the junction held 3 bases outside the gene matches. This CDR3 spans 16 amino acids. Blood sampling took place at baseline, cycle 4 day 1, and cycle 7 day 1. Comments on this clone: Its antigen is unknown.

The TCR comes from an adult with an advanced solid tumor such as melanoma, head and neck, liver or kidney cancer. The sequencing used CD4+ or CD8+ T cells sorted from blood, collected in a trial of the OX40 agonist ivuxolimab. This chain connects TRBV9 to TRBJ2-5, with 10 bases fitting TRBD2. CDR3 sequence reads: CASSVGAGGPQETQYF. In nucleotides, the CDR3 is TGTGCCAGCAGCGTAGGAGCGGGGGGGCCCCAAGAGACCCAGTACTTC.